These 20 T cell receptor beta chains share one sample of origin, sequenced in a study of T cell responses to AZD1222 COVID-19 vaccine. Sequencing was performed with immunoSEQ multiplex PCR; in TCRdb, only in-frame clones are kept and a portion is missing. The table lists around 130,000 clones, 75% to 90% of them singletons. The sequences come from peripheral blood, collected on day 0 of AZD1222 vaccination. The receptors were gathered from an adult in good health.

In its sample, this clone was seen a few times. This chain connects TRBV5-1 to TRBJ2-7, with D perhaps matching TRBD2 (6 bases). This CDR3 comprises 15 residues. Germline CDR1 reads SGHRS; CDR2 reads YFSETQ. The V and J ends lost 2 bases and 7 bases respectively, with 19 bases between them. The CDR3 here is CASSFGSGALREQYF. The CDR3 nucleotides read TGCGCCAGCAGCTTCGGTAGCGGAGCTTTGAGGGAGCAGTACTTC.

This clone occurred once. The CDR3 bases are TGTGCCAGCAGCCGGGGGGGGACTGGCTTCTCCTACGAGCAGTACTTC. Protein: CASSRGGTGFSYEQYF. The genes are TRBV3-1 (or the pseudogene TRBV3-2) and TRBJ2-7, with 7 positions matching TRBD2. The germline gives CDR1 LGHDT, CDR2 YNNKEL (reference sequence). V lost 4 bases and J lost 0; bases outside the gene matches: 9. The CDR3 runs to 16 residues.

V gene TRBV5-1 combines with J gene TRBJ1-2; no clear D gene. Trimming cost V 4 bases and J 2 bases, with 15 bases left between them. CDR3 length equals 15 residues. CDR1 and CDR2 from the germline V gene are SGHRS and YFSETQ. For the CDR3, the DNA is TGCGCCAGCAGCAGGGCCGGCAGCGAAAACTATGGCTACACCTTC. The encoded protein is CASSRAGSENYGYTF.

This sequence joins TRBV6-1 and TRBJ1-5; 8 bases line up with TRBD1. This CDR3 region has 15 residues. Germline CDR1 is MNHNS and CDR2 is SASEGT. J lost 0 bases, V lost 6 bases, and 4 bases had no gene match. The CDR3 reads CASRGQDPSNQPQHF. The CDR3 nucleotides are TGTGCCAGCAGGGGACAGGACCCTAGCAATCAGCCCCAGCATTTT.

The chain recombines TRBV3-1 (or the pseudogene TRBV3-2) with TRBJ2-2; D call uncertain. CDR3 size: 12 residues. CDR1 is LGHDT, CDR2 YNNKEL, per germline (reference sequence). Trimming took 3 bases from V and 6 from J, leaving 5 bases between them. The CDR3 reads CASSHRAGELFF. CDR3 nucleotides: TGTGCCAGCAGCCATCGGGCCGGGGAGCTGTTTTTT.

The chain employs TRBV13 and TRBJ1-1, with 8 bases lining up with TRBD1. The CDR3 length is 17 residues. CDR1 is PRHDT, CDR2 FYEKMQ, per germline (reference sequence). V shed 4 bases, J shed 2 bases, and the junction held 12 bases outside the gene matches. The CDR3 coding sequence is TGTGCCAGCAGCTCGACAGGGGTCGGAAATCCCAACACTGAAGCTTTCTTT. Protein sequence: CASSSTGVGNPNTEAFF.

This clone has just one count. This chain joins TRBV6-5 and TRBJ1-2, with TRBD1 as a possible D gene (5 bases). Germline values: CDR1 MNHEY, CDR2 SVGAGI. Trimming stripped 2 bases from V and 4 bases from J, with 17 bases between. This CDR3 spans 16 amino acids. The CDR3 loop is CASSYEGAGPFYGYTF. The CDR3 nucleotides read TGTGCCAGCAGTTACGAAGGGGCAGGGCCGTTCTATGGCTACACCTTC.

The rearrangement links TRBV24-1 to TRBJ1-2; 8 nucleotides align to TRBD1. The V gene end was trimmed by 10 bases and the J gene end by 7 bases; junction bases not matched to a gene: 13. Germline V gives CDR1 KGHDR, CDR2 SFDVKD. This CDR3 region has 14 residues. The CDR3 region has the DNA TGTGCCACAGCGCCGGGACAGGACAACCTTGGCTACACCTTC. Residues: CATAPGQDNLGYTF.

The chain recombines TRBV6-4 with TRBJ2-7; D gene ambiguous. The CDR3 loop spans 11 amino acids. V lost 5 bases and J 3 bases, leaving 5 bases between the germline ends. Germline V gives CDR1 MRHNA, CDR2 SNTAGT. The CDR3 region is CASSRLYEQYF. The CDR3 bases are TGTGCCAGCAGTCGGCTCTACGAGCAGTACTTC.

The V and J genes are TRBV6-5 and TRBJ2-7, with 9 positions matching TRBD2. This CDR3 has 15 amino acids. Trimming cost V 4 bases and J 2 bases; bases outside gene matches: 6. Germline CDR1 reads MNHEY; CDR2 reads SVGAGI. This CDR3 reads CASSSSSGETYEQYF. Written as DNA, the CDR3 is TGTGCCAGCAGTTCCTCTAGCGGGGAAACCTACGAGCAGTACTTC.

Here the CDR3 reads CASSLGQYYGYTF. CDR3 coding DNA: TGTGCCAGCTCGCTGGGACAGTACTATGGCTACACCTTC. This sequence joins TRBV18 and TRBJ1-2; 7 bases fit TRBD1. The germline V gene encodes CDR1 KGHSH and CDR2 LQKENI. The CDR3 runs to 13 residues. V was clipped by 6 bases and J by 3 bases; unmatched bases: 4.

The gene calls are TRBV29-1 and TRBJ2-3; D uncertain. The CDR3 length is 10 residues. V lost 7 bases, J lost 6 bases, and 8 bases lay in between. Germline CDR1 is SQVTM and CDR2 is ANQGSEA. CDR3 nucleotide sequence: TGCAGCGCTTTCCAGGATACGCAGTATTTT. Protein product: CSAFQDTQYF.

V gene TRBV6-6 combines with J gene TRBJ2-3, with 8 bases identical to TRBD1. This CDR3 is built from 16 residues. After removal of 2 bases from V and 6 bases from J, the junction contained 10 bases not matched to a gene. Germline V gene data show CDR1 as MNHNY and CDR2 as SVGAGI (reference sequence). The CDR3 coding sequence is TGTGCCAGCAGTTACCCGACAGGGGAAAAGGCGGATACGCAGTATTTT. This encodes CASSYPTGEKADTQYF.

The chain joins TRBV3-1 (or the pseudogene TRBV3-2) to TRBJ2-7; TRBD1 or TRBD2 may be the D gene (6 bases each). Between the trimmed V and J ends, which lost 0 bases and 7 bases, there was a span of 16 bases. The CDR3 runs 15 residues. Germline CDR1 and CDR2: LGHDT and YNNKEL (reference sequence). The chain's CDR3 is CASSQEVGGQREQYF. The CDR3 coding sequence is TGTGCCAGCAGCCAAGAAGTTGGGGGGCAGAGGGAGCAGTACTTC.

The chain joins TRBV15 to TRBJ2-5; 11 positions match TRBD1. This CDR3 is 16 amino acids long. The germline V gene has CDR1 LNHNV and CDR2 YYDKDF (reference sequence). The junction had 5 bases not matched to a gene; V was cut back by 0 bases and J by 5 bases. The CDR3 spells CATSRDRTGGMETQYF. The CDR3 DNA follows: TGTGCCACCAGCAGAGATAGGACAGGGGGCATGGAGACCCAGTACTTC. The full variable domain, in which reference TRBV15 and TRBJ2-5 provide the parts outside the CDR3, is DAMVIQNPRYQVTQFGKPVTLSCSQTLNHNVMYWYQQKSSQAPKLLFHYYDKDFNNEADTPDNFQSRRPNTSFCFLDIRSPGLGDTAMYLCATSRDRTGGMETQYFGPGTRLLVL.

The gene calls are TRBV11-2 and TRBJ2-2; TRBD2 agrees at 8 bases. Trimming took 0 bases from V and 5 from J; bases not matched to a gene: 8. This CDR3 is 17 amino acids long. Germline V CDR1 and CDR2: SGHAT, FQNNGV. In nucleotides, the CDR3 is TGTGCCAGCAGCTTAGACCCCCTAGCGGGTTTAACCGGGGAGCTGTTTTTT. Protein sequence: CASSLDPLAGLTGELFF.

This chain connects TRBV3-1 (or the pseudogene TRBV3-2) to TRBJ1-2, with D perhaps TRBD1 (5 bases). V was shortened by 4 bases and J by 7 bases, with 16 bases between the two germline ends. CDR1 and CDR2 (germline): LGHDT, YNNKEL (reference sequence). This CDR3 comprises 14 residues. Here the CDR3 reads CASSLRGRLGGYTF. In nucleotides, the CDR3 is TGTGCCAGCAGCCTGAGGGGAAGGCTTGGTGGCTACACCTTC.

The chain is built from TRBV4-3 and TRBJ1-1; D call uncertain. Germline V gives CDR1 LGHNA, CDR2 YSLEER. The ends were cut back, 4 bases at V and 1 base at J, with 13 bases in the middle. The CDR3 runs to 15 residues. The CDR3 nucleotides read TGCGCCAGCAGCCTAATAGGATCGGCGAACACTGAAGCTTTCTTT. Its translation is CASSLIGSANTEAFF.

The chain joins TRBV7-3 to TRBJ2-2; D is undetermined. V was clipped by 4 bases and J by 3 bases, with 3 bases between them. This CDR3 has 12 amino acids. Per germline, CDR1 SGHTA and CDR2 FQGTGA. CDR3 amino acids: CASSSDTGELFF. CDR3 in DNA: TGTGCCAGCAGCTCGGACACCGGGGAGCTGTTTTTT.

The chain links TRBV5-1 to TRBJ1-6; 8 nucleotides agree with TRBD1. V dropped 0 bases and J dropped 5; count of bases not matched to a gene: 10. Per germline, CDR1 SGHRS and CDR2 YFSETQ. The CDR3 is 18 residues long. DNA of the CDR3: TGCGCCAGCAGCTTGGTCCCACTGACAGGGGCCGATAATTCACCCCTCCACTTT. Its protein is CASSLVPLTGADNSPLHF.